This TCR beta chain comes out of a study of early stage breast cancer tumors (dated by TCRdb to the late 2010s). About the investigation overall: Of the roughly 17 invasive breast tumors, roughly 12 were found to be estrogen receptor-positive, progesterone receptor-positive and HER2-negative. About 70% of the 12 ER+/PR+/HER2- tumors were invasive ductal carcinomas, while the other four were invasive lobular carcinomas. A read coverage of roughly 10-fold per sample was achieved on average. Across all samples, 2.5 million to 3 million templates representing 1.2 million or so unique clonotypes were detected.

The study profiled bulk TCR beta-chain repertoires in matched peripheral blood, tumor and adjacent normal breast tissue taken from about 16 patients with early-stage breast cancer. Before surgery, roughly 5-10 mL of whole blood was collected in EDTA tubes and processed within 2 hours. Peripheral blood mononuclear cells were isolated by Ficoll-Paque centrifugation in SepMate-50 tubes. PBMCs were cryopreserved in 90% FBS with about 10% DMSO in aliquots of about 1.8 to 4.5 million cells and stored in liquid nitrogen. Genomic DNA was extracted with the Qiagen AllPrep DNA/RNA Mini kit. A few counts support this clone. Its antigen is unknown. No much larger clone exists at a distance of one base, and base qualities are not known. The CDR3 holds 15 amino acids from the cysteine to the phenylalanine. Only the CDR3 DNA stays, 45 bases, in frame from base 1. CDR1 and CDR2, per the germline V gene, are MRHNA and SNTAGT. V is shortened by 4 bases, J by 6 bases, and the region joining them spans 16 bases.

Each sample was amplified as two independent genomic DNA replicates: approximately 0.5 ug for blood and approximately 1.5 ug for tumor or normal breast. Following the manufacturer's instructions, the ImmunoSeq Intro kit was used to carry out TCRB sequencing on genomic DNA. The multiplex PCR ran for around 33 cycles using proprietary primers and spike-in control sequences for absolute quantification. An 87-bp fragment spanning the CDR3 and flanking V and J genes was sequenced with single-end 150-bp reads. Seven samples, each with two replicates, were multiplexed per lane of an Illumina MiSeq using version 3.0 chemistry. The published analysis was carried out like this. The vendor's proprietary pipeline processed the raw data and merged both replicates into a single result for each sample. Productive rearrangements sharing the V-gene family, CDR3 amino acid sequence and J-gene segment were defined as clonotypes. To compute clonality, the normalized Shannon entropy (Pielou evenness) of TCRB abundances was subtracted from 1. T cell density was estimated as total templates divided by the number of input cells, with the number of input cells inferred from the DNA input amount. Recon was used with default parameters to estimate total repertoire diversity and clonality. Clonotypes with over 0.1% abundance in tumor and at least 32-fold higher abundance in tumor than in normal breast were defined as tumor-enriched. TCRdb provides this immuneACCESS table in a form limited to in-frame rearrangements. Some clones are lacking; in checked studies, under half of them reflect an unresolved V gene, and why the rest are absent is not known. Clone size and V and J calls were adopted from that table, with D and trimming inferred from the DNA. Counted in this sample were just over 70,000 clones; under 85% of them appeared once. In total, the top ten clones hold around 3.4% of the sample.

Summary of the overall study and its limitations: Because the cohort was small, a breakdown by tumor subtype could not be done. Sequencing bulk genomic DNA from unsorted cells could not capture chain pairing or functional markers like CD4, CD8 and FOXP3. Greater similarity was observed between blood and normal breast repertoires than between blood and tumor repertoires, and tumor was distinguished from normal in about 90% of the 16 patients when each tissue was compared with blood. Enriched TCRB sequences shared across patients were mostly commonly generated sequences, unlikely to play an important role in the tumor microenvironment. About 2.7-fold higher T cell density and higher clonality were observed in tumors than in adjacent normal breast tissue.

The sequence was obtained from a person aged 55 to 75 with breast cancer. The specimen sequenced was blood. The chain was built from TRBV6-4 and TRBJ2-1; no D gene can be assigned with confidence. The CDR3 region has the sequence CASSAEVGTSNEQFF. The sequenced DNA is TGTGCCAGCAGTGCTGAGGTCGGTACGAGCAATGAGCAGTTCTTC.